These 26 T cell receptor beta chains originate from one sample sequenced in a study of Ad26.COV2.S vaccination and SARS-CoV-2 variants (dated by TCRdb to the early 2020s). The library was generated by the immunoSEQ multiplex PCR assay. TCRdb took this table from immuneACCESS and kept in-frame rearrangements with V and J called. Such tables lack part of the clones; where checked against another copy, unresolved V genes explain under half of the gap, and the rest is unexplained. This sample is represented by 300,000 to 500,000 clones; around 85% of them were singletons. The ten most abundant clones make up roughly 3.5% of the sample. The label giving this sample's treatment or condition can be read as: around 19 received Ad26.COV2.S at low or high dose, single or two shots; roughly five received placebo; per-sample allocation not given. Repertoires of vaccine and placebo recipients were sequenced from samples collected on day 63 after the first injection.

The sample consisted of peripheral blood, taken in a trial of Ad26.COV2.S vaccine versus placebo. The origin of the receptors is a person aged 18-60 years who received the Ad26.COV2.S COVID-19 vaccine or a placebo.

This clone has only a few counts. This chain connects TRBV5-1 to TRBJ1-2; D is perhaps TRBD1 (6 bases). The CDR3 covers 17 residues. CDR1 is SGHRS and CDR2 is YFSETQ in the germline V gene. V lost 0 bases and J 2 bases, leaving 17 bases between the germline ends. For the CDR3, the DNA is TGCGCCAGCAGCTTGGCTGAGGCGGACAGAGAAAACTATGGCTACACCTTC. Translated: CASSLAEADRENYGYTF.

The CDR3, as DNA: TGTGCCAGTAGTATATCCACTAACCTGAACACTGAAGCTTTCTTT. Protein sequence: CASSISTNLNTEAFF. The chain has TRBV19 and TRBJ1-1; unclear D gene. Germline loops: CDR1 LNHDA, CDR2 SQIVND (reference sequence). Trimming cost V 2 bases and J 0 bases, with 10 bases left between them. This CDR3 has 15 amino acids.

The DNA for the CDR3 is TGCGCCAGCAGCTTTATGAGGGGCCTAGACAATGAGCAGTTCTTC. It yields the protein CASSFMRGLDNEQFF. The chain carries TRBV5-1 and TRBJ2-1, with D perhaps being TRBD1 or TRBD2 (5 bases each). The CDR3 has 15 amino acids. The V end lost 2 bases, the J end lost 5 bases, and 14 bases lay between the germline ends. CDR1 is SGHRS and CDR2 is YFSETQ in the germline V gene.

This chain links TRBV7-2 with TRBJ1-6, with D perhaps TRBD1 (5 bases). This CDR3 spans 16 amino acids. Trimming removed 2 bases from V and 7 bases from J, with 15 bases in between. CDR1 SGHTA and CDR2 FQGNSA come from the germline V gene. The CDR3 region is CASSLIAGSGNSPLHF. The CDR3 region has the DNA TGTGCCAGCAGCTTAATCGCAGGGTCCGGCAATTCACCCCTCCACTTT.

The chain is built from TRBV10-3 and TRBJ2-7; a possible D gene is TRBD1 (7 bases). Germline CDR1 and CDR2: ENHRY and SYGVKD. V lost 0 bases, J lost 4 bases, and 16 bases lay in between. The CDR3 totals 16 residues. The CDR3: CAISESPGGPSYEQYF. CDR3 nucleotides: TGTGCCATCAGTGAGTCCCCAGGGGGGCCCTCATACGAGCAGTACTTC.

The table lists this clone with many counts. The CDR3 sequence: CASSSPRLSYEQYF. As DNA, the CDR3 is TGTGCCAGCAGCTCTCCTAGGCTATCCTACGAGCAGTACTTC. V is TRBV7-9 and J is TRBJ2-7; D call uncertain. Germline V CDR1 and CDR2: SEHNR, FQNEAQ (reference sequence). The CDR3 consists of 14 residues. Trimming shortened V by 4 bases and J by 1 base, and 11 bases separated the two germline ends.

The DNA of the CDR3 is TGTGCCAGCAGTGAAAGGAGGGGGCTTCAGCCCCAGCATTTT. Its protein product is CASSERRGLQPQHF. The chain links TRBV2 to TRBJ1-5, with TRBD1 identical over 7 bases. Looked up from germline, CDR1 is SNHLY and CDR2 is FYNNEI. The trim removed 2 bases at V and 6 bases at J, leaving 4 bases unmatched. CDR3 length: 14 residues.

This clone has only a few counts. The chain employs TRBV6-4 and TRBJ2-1; either TRBD1 or TRBD2 may fit D (6 bases each). CDR3 size: 15 residues. The germline CDR1 and CDR2 sequences are MRHNA and SNTAGT. Trimming left V 4 bases short and J 2 bases short, with 12 bases between. The CDR3 region has the DNA TGTGCCAGCAGTGGAGAGGGGGGCGCCTACAATGAGCAGTTCTTC. Translation gives CASSGEGGAYNEQFF.

The chain combines TRBV30 with TRBJ2-3, with TRBD2 matching 9 bases. V lost 1 base to trimming and J lost 1 base; unmatched junction nucleotides: 3. Germline V lookup: CDR1 GTSNPN, CDR2 SVGIG (reference sequence). The CDR3 is 15 residues long. This chain's CDR3 is CAWSDAGGGTDTQYF. The DNA for the CDR3 is TGTGCCTGGAGTGACGCGGGGGGGGGCACAGATACGCAGTATTTT.

The CDR3 nucleotides are TGTGCCAGTAGTATCACAGGGAACGAAAAACTGTTTTTT. Translation: CASSITGNEKLFF. The chain uses TRBV19 and TRBJ1-4; D perhaps matches TRBD1 (6 bases). CDR3 length equals 13 residues. V lost 3 bases and J 8 bases, leaving 10 bases between the germline ends. Per germline, CDR1 LNHDA and CDR2 SQIVND (reference sequence).

This chain joins TRBV4-1 and TRBJ2-3; 11 nucleotides match TRBD2. The CDR3 has 16 amino acids. V trimming: 1 base; J trimming: 4 bases; junction bases outside the gene matches: 4. Germline V CDR1 and CDR2: MGHRA, YSYEKL. The CDR3 nucleotides are TGCGCCAGCAGCCAAGCTAGCGGGGGGTATTCAGATACGCAGTATTTT. Encoded protein: CASSQASGGYSDTQYF.

This clone was recorded a few times. V gene TRBV7-2 combines with J gene TRBJ2-7; D gene uncertain. This CDR3 is 11 amino acids long. Trimming pared 4 bases from V and 2 bases from J, leaving 3 bases between. Germline lookup yields CDR1 SGHTA and CDR2 FQGNSA. CDR3 protein: CASSYAYEQYF. CDR3 DNA: TGTGCCAGCAGCTACGCCTACGAGCAGTACTTC.

This rearrangement joins TRBV13 to TRBJ2-7; D possibly corresponds to TRBD2 (6 bases). Germline loops: CDR1 PRHDT, CDR2 FYEKMQ (reference sequence). CDR3 length: 12 amino acids. V lost 4 bases to trimming and J lost 7 bases, with 11 bases between them. The CDR3 spells CASSSTSSEQYF. The CDR3 DNA reads TGTGCCAGCAGCTCGACTAGTAGTGAGCAGTACTTC.

The gene calls are TRBV7-2 and TRBJ1-5; a possible D gene is TRBD1 (6 bases). Trimming removed 1 base at V and 3 bases at J, with 13 bases between. CDR1 and CDR2 from the germline V gene are SGHTA and FQGNSA. This CDR3 is 16 amino acids long. The CDR3 DNA sequence: TGTGCCAGCAGCTTAGGGGGGCGGGGGATCAATCAGCCCCAGCATTTT. Translated: CASSLGGRGINQPQHF.

V gene TRBV4-1 combines with J gene TRBJ2-2, with a weak D call TRBD2 (6 bases). The CDR3 sequence is 17 residues long. Germline V gene sequence: CDR1 MGHRA, CDR2 YSYEKL. V lost 1 base and J lost 5, with 17 bases in between. The CDR3 loop reads CASSQVMAGLVTGELFF. CDR3 DNA sequence: TGCGCCAGCAGCCAAGTGATGGCGGGGTTGGTTACCGGGGAGCTGTTTTTT.

The CDR3 is CASSEGDRRNEQYF. In DNA, the CDR3 is TGTGCCAGCAGTGAAGGGGACAGGAGGAACGAGCAGTACTTC. The rearrangement uses TRBV2 and TRBJ2-7, with TRBD1 matching over 8 bases. The CDR3 is made up of 14 amino acids. Germline CDR1 SNHLY, CDR2 FYNNEI. Germline trimming cut 1 base from V and 5 bases from J; bases unmatched to any gene: 4.

This chain connects TRBV4-1 to TRBJ2-2; 7 positions agree with TRBD2. CDR3 length equals 15 residues. After removal of 1 base from V and 2 bases from J, the junction contained 1 base not matched to a gene. Germline V lookup: CDR1 MGHRA, CDR2 YSYEKL. In DNA, the CDR3 is TGCGCCAGCAGCCAAGCGGGGGGAAACACCGGGGAGCTGTTTTTT. This translates into CASSQAGGNTGELFF.

Notes on this clone: This specimen includes other DNA sequences encoding the same CDR3. In DNA, the CDR3 is TGTGCCAGCAGTTACTCTAGGTACGAGCAGTACTTC. This translates into CASSYSRYEQYF. The chain has TRBV6-2 or TRBV6-3 and TRBJ2-7; no clear D. The ends were cut back, 0 bases at V and 4 bases at J, with 4 bases in the middle. Germline assignment: CDR1 MNHEY and CDR2 SVGEGT. This CDR3 region has 12 residues.

The rearrangement links TRBV4-1 to TRBJ2-4; 8 bases agree with TRBD1. The CDR3 runs to 13 residues. Germline V gene lookup returns CDR1 MGHRA and CDR2 YSYEKL. Germline trimming cut 2 bases from V and 6 bases from J; bases unmatched to any gene: 0. This chain's CDR3 is CASSQTGGNIQYF. The CDR3, as DNA: TGCGCCAGCAGCCAAACAGGGGGAAACATTCAGTACTTC.

The rearrangement joins TRBV10-1 to TRBJ1-5, with no clear D. The CDR3 length is 13 residues. CDR1 is WNHNN and CDR2 is SYGVQD in the germline V gene (reference sequence). V lost 2 bases and J 9 bases, leaving 11 bases between the germline ends. In nucleotides, the CDR3 is TGCGCCAGCAGTGAGAGTACGGACTCGCCCCAGCATTTT. Its protein is CASSESTDSPQHF.

The chain links TRBV2 to TRBJ1-2; D not resolved. The CDR3 has 13 residues. The V gene's germline CDR1 is SNHLY and CDR2 FYNNEI. The V end was cut by 3 bases, the J end by 5 bases, with 10 bases between. DNA of the CDR3: TGTGCCAGCAGTGAGAATCCGAGATATGGCTACACCTTC. Protein: CASSENPRYGYTF.

The chain uses TRBV19 and TRBJ1-4; D remains ambiguous. From germline, CDR1 is LNHDA and CDR2 SQIVND (reference sequence). Deletions cut 5 bases from V and 8 bases from J, with 6 bases between. The CDR3 is 11 residues long. Here the CDR3 reads CASSSSEKLFF. CDR3 nucleotides: TGTGCCAGTAGTTCTAGCGAAAAACTGTTTTTT. Full variable domain (outside the CDR3, taken from reference TRBV19 and TRBJ1-4): DGGITQSPKYLFRKEGQNVTLSCEQNLNHDAMYWYRQDPGQGLRLIYYSQIVNDFQKGDIAEGYSVSREKKESFPLTVTSAQKNPTAFYLCASSSSEKLFFGSGTQLSVL.

The chain joins TRBV2 to TRBJ1-4; 9 nucleotides match TRBD1. From germline, CDR1 is SNHLY and CDR2 FYNNEI. The CDR3 consists of 17 residues. Losses at the gene ends were 6 bases for V and 8 bases for J; bases not matched to a gene: 16. The CDR3 loop is CASSGPGQGYQREKLFF. The DNA of the CDR3 is TGTGCCAGCAGCGGCCCGGGACAGGGATATCAAAGGGAAAAACTGTTTTTT.

The V gene is TRBV3-1 (or the pseudogene TRBV3-2), the J gene TRBJ1-4; D uncertain. Trimming left V 0 bases short and J 0 bases short, with 5 bases between. Per germline, CDR1 LGHDT and CDR2 YNNKEL (reference sequence). The CDR3 spans 15 residues. CDR3: CASSQETATNEKLFF. As DNA, the CDR3 is TGTGCCAGCAGCCAAGAAACTGCAACTAATGAAAAACTGTTTTTT.

The CDR3 bases are TGTGCCAGCAGCCAAAAGGGGCCGAACACTGAAGCTTTCTTT. Protein: CASSQKGPNTEAFF. V is TRBV3-1 (or the pseudogene TRBV3-2) and J is TRBJ1-1; D is perhaps TRBD1 (5 bases). Germline V lookup: CDR1 LGHDT, CDR2 YNNKEL (reference sequence). There are 14 residues in the CDR3. V lost 2 bases and J 1 base, leaving 8 bases between the germline ends.

This chain uses TRBV5-1 with TRBJ2-1; no clear D. Trimming shortened V by 0 bases and J by 5 bases, and 6 bases separated the two germline ends. This CDR3 has 13 amino acids. Germline V lookup: CDR1 SGHRS, CDR2 YFSETQ. The DNA of the CDR3 is TGCGCCAGCAGCTTGGTATCGGACAATGAGCAGTTCTTC. Amino acid sequence: CASSLVSDNEQFF. Full variable domain (remainder filled in from reference TRBV5-1 and TRBJ2-1): KAGVTQTPRYLIKTRGQQVTLSCSPISGHRSVSWYQQTPGQGLQFLFEYFSETQRNKGNFPGRFSGRQFSNSRSEMNVSTLELGDSALYLCASSLVSDNEQFFGPGTRLTVL.